A selection of T cell receptor beta chains follows, all from one sample in a study of identical twins. TCRdb itself ran the 5' RACE reads through MiXCR, one entry per CDR3 protein. The sample holds approximately 700,000 distinct CDR3 sequences; roughly 6% are singletons and the top ten take roughly 1.8%. The specimen was naive T cells sorted from blood. The source is a man younger than 30 in good health. Both conserved end residues are part of each CDR3. The D gene is left open where the match is weak. Where a row states a size, it is once, few, many or the class of an expanded clone; other rows omit it.

DNA | CDR3 | length | size | D | J | V
TGTGCCAGCAGTTTATACGACTCCGATACGCAGTATTTT | CASSLYDSDTQYF | 13 | many | . | TRBJ2-3 | TRBV27
TGTGCCACCGGCGGGGCATGGGCAACTAATGAAAAACTGTTTTTT | CATGGAWATNEKLFF | 15 | many | . | TRBJ1-4 | TRBV6-1
TGCAGCGCCCCGGCAGGGAACCAAGAGACCCAGTACTTC | CSAPAGNQETQYF | 13 | few | . | TRBJ2-5 | TRBV29-1
TGCGCCAGCAGCTTTAGGGACGATCCCGGGGAGACCCAGTACTTC | CASSFRDDPGETQYF | 15 | many | . | TRBJ2-5 | TRBV5-1
TGTGCCATCAGTGACGCCCCTGGCGGGGGTGCTTTCTTT | CAISDAPGGGAFF | 13 | many | . | TRBJ1-1 | TRBV10-3
TGCGCCAGCAGCCACACTAAGCAGGGTAAGGCTGAAGCTTTCTTT | CASSHTKQGKAEAFF | 15 | . | . | TRBJ1-1 | TRBV4-1
TGTGCCTGGAGTTGGGCGAGCTCTGGAAACACCATATATTTT | CAWSWASSGNTIYF | 14 | . | . | TRBJ1-3 | TRBV30
TGCAGTGCTAGAGTGGGCGTTTCCTACGAGCAGTACTTC | CSARVGVSYEQYF | 13 | . | . | TRBJ2-7 | TRBV20-1
TGCAGTGCTAGACGGCCCGGGACTACAATCAATGAGCAGTTCTTC | CSARRPGTTINEQFF | 15 | many | TRBD2 | TRBJ2-1 | TRBV20-1
TGTGCCAGCAGTCCTAGGACAGGGGGCGATTCACCCCTCCACTTT | CASSPRTGGDSPLHF | 15 | many | TRBD1 | TRBJ1-6 | TRBV12-3/TRBV12-4
TGTGCCAGCACCCAAAACACTGAAGCTTTCTTT | CASTQNTEAFF | 11 | many | . | TRBJ1-1 | TRBV6-5
TGTGCCAGCAGTTTATCGATAGGGATGAGCGAGCAGTACTTC | CASSLSIGMSEQYF | 14 | . | . | TRBJ2-7 | TRBV27
TGTGCCAGCAGGGTAGCTGATCTAGCCAAAAACATTCAGTACTTC | CASRVADLAKNIQYF | 15 | many | . | TRBJ2-4 | TRBV5-5
TGTGCCAGCAGTGACGCGGAGGGGCGCATTCAGTACTTC | CASSDAEGRIQYF | 13 | many | . | TRBJ2-4 | TRBV6-4
TGCGCCACCGGGACGGGCCCTGCATACCAAGAGACCCAGTACTTC | CATGTGPAYQETQYF | 15 | few | . | TRBJ2-5 | TRBV5-1
TGTGCCACCAGCATACAGGAAAATCAGCCCCAGCATTTT | CATSIQENQPQHF | 13 | . | . | TRBJ1-5 | TRBV15
TGTGCCATCAGTGGGGCTAGCGGTGTGTACAATGAGCAGTTCTTC | CAISGASGVYNEQFF | 15 | many | TRBD2 | TRBJ2-1 | TRBV10-3
TGTGCCAGCAGCGAGACCGGGACTAGCGGGATGGGTACGCAGTATTTT | CASSETGTSGMGTQYF | 16 | many | TRBD2 | TRBJ2-3 | TRBV12-3/TRBV12-4
TGTGCCGGCAGAGGCGCAGGGGCCAACGTCCTGACTTTC | CAGRGAGANVLTF | 13 | few | . | TRBJ2-6 | TRBV5-6
TGTGCCAGCTCACCACTCTGGCTCGGAGGGAGCAATCAGCCCCAGCATTTT | CASSPLWLGGSNQPQHF | 17 | many | . | TRBJ1-5 | TRBV18
TGCGCCAGCGCCTATCCACTAGCGGGAATTGTCCCAGATACGCAGTATTTT | CASAYPLAGIVPDTQYF | 17 | . | TRBD2 | TRBJ2-3 | TRBV23-1
TGTGCCAGCAGTACTTACCGGGGGAAGTATGGCTACACCTTC | CASSTYRGKYGYTF | 14 | . | . | TRBJ1-2 | TRBV7-9
TGTGCCTGGAAAGGACAGGGTAGGAACTATGGCTACACCTTC | CAWKGQGRNYGYTF | 14 | few | TRBD1 | TRBJ1-2 | TRBV30
TGTGCCACCAGCAGAGGGGGGAATACAGGGTCCTACGAGCAGTACTTC | CATSRGGNTGSYEQYF | 16 | . | . | TRBJ2-7 | TRBV15
TGTGCCACCAGCAGACTTACCGGGGAGGGATGGGACGTTGAGCAGTTCTTC | CATSRLTGEGWDVEQFF | 17 | few | TRBD2 | TRBJ2-1 | TRBV15
TGCGCCAGCAGCGAATGGGACAGTTCCTCTGGGGCCAACGTCCTGACTTTC | CASSEWDSSSGANVLTF | 17 | few | TRBD1 | TRBJ2-6 | TRBV5-1
TGTGCCAGCAGCGCTAGCGGGAGTAGGTACAATGAGCAGTTCTTC | CASSASGSRYNEQFF | 15 | many | TRBD2 | TRBJ2-1 | TRBV5-4
TGTGCCAGGAGGAGGGGAGTAGACGTGGATACGCAGTATTTT | CARRRGVDVDTQYF | 14 | . | . | TRBJ2-3 | TRBV30
TGTGCCAGCAGCCCCCCAGGGAACTACGAGGAGCAGTACTTC | CASSPPGNYEEQYF | 14 | few | . | TRBJ2-7 | TRBV7-3
TGTGCCAGCAGTTGGACCGGGACAGGGGTTCACGAGCAGTACTTC | CASSWTGTGVHEQYF | 15 | . | TRBD1 | TRBJ2-7 | TRBV28
TGCAGCGCCGAAGGGACAGGTCGGGAAAAACTGTTTTTT | CSAEGTGREKLFF | 13 | many | TRBD1 | TRBJ1-4 | TRBV29-1
TGCGCCAGCAGCCCGGGACTAGAAGGCAAACGGGAGCAGTATTTT | CASSPGLEGKREQYF | 15 | many | TRBD2 | TRBJ2-3 | TRBV5-1
TGCGCCAGCAGCCAGACCCGGGACAAACTAACGAACACCGGGGAGCTGTTTTTT | CASSQTRDKLTNTGELFF | 18 | few | . | TRBJ2-2 | TRBV5-1
TGTGCCAGCAGACTTAGGGGCCCACCTTCCTACGAGCAGTACTTC | CASRLRGPPSYEQYF | 15 | many | . | TRBJ2-7 | TRBV28
TGTGCCAGCAGCTTGAGCCGGGACTACCTCAATGAGCAGTTCTTC | CASSLSRDYLNEQFF | 15 | many | TRBD2 | TRBJ2-1 | TRBV7-9
TGTGCCAGCAGCTTATTAGGATTCCCCCGGAACACCTTC | CASSLLGFPRNTF | 13 | many | . | TRBJ1-2 | TRBV7-9